Listed below are T cell receptor beta chains from one sample, sequenced in a study of preoperative IRX-2 immunotherapy in early breast cancer. The data were produced by immunoSEQ multiplex PCR, yet TCRdb's version contains in-frame clones alone and is incomplete. The sample holds about 37,000 clones, approximately 85% seen once. This specimen was lymph node tissue, taken after IRX-2 immunotherapy. The receptor set was obtained from a human donor with breast cancer. CDR3s include the opening cysteine and the closing phenylalanine or tryptophan.

>TRBV6-8
CASADRSRYGYTF
>TRBV29-1
CSVRATGAGTEAFF
>TRBV18
CASSPASGDYEQYF
>TRBV23-1
CASSQGQGSYGYTF
>TRBV23-1
CASSQGWDRGTNEQFF
>TRBV19
CASSFPAGNTIYF
>TRBV10-2
CASRGGAAANEKLFF
>TRBV19
CASSIDQQGRGYGYTF
>TRBV19
CASRGGRTTSTDTQYF
>TRBV19
CASSTTGLNTGELFF
>TRBV7-7
CASSPGLAGGFYTQYF
>TRBV7-1
CASSLRGDQPQHF
>TRBV10-2
CASSNINMNTEAFF
>TRBV30
CAWELSGANQPQHF
>TRBV11-1
CASSFAGLFDNTEAFF
>TRBV11-3
CASSFGQGQGHNEQFF
>TRBV9
CASSDLASGTDTQYF
>TRBV30
CAWSAGGEKLFF
>TRBV6-8
CASSPGVYATNEKLFF
>TRBV28
CASSSMGTGSYEQYF
>TRBV6-8
CASARNTGELFF
>TRBV10-2
CASKPGQMNTEAFF
>TRBV28
CASSLSTGANVLTF
>TRBV28
CASSPGGQGAHEQYF
>TRBV6-8
CASSYESGWGSNYGYTF
>TRBV6-8
CASSSRRVVLPETQYF
>TRBV6-8
CASSYTGTSYYEQYF
>TRBV6-8
CASGQGLSTNEKLFF
>TRBV6-8
CASSQVSNQPQHF
>TRBV5-1
CASSLTSTNYGYTF
>TRBV7-6
CASSLITLGGYGYTF
>TRBV11-3
CASSLAVGLNEKLFF
>TRBV28
CASSLRRTGNYGYTF
>TRBV19
CASTRVWGNQPQHF
>TRBV6-8
CAISAPKSGYTF
>TRBV10-3
CAISEGSAWGRNTEAFF
>TRBV7-7
CASRQGGGDYSPLHF